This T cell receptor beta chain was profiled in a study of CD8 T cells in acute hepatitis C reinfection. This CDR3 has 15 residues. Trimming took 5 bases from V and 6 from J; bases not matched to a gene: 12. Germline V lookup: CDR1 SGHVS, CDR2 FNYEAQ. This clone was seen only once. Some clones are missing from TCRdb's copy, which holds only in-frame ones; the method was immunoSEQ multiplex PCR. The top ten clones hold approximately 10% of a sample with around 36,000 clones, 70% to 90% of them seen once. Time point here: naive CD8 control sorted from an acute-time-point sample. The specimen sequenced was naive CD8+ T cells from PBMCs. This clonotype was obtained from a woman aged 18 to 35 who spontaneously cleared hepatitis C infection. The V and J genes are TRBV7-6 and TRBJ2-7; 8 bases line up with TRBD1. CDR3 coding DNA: TGTGCCAGCAGCCCTAGTACAGGGGGGTTCGGCGAGCAGTACTTC. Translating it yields CASSPSTGGFGEQYF.